This T cell receptor beta chain is drawn from a study of cytomegalovirus exposure and HLA in healthy donors. Notes on the study in general: When a later analysis compared HLA-associated TCR beta chains with equally common others, the HLA-associated chains turned out to be more clonally expanded and to have lower generation probabilities. Rarity held for most TCR sequences, but there were some public TCRs that occurred in many donors. TCR beta V segments were, for the most part, productive about 87% or about 30% of the time in an earlier analysis.

CDR1 is SGHNT, CDR2 YYREEE, per germline (reference sequence). V shed 0 bases and J shed 4 bases, with 11 bases lying between them. The CDR3 spans 15 residues. In the case of this clone: Its antigen is still unknown.

With 60 Vbeta and 13 Jbeta primers, the PCR was carried out. Sequencing used immunoSEQ multiplex PCR; TCRdb keeps in-frame clones, though not all of them. The sample has approximately 250,000 clones, 78% seen once. The rearrangement uses TRBV5-4 and TRBJ2-1, with D hard to call. This clonotype was obtained from a boy between 5 and 17 years old in good health and CMV-seronegative. The sample taken for sequencing was PBMCs. CDR3 DNA sequence: TGTGCCAGCAGCTTGGATGCGGCTTCTTACAATGAGCAGTTCTTC. Protein: CASSLDAASYNEQFF.